The T cell receptor (beta chain) described here comes from a study of cytomegalovirus exposure and HLA in healthy donors. Germline V CDR1 and CDR2: MDHEN, SYDVKM. The CDR3 contains 15 residues. After removal of 2 bases from V and 7 bases from J, the junction contained 8 bases not matched to a gene. Study conclusions and caveats: The majority of TCR sequences were rare, yet some public TCRs appeared in many donors. The authors confirmed in vitro that three CMV-associated chains were specific for CMV antigens.

PCR employed 60 Vbeta and 13 Jbeta primers. Data came from immunoSEQ multiplex PCR; TCRdb stores just in-frame clones and leaves some out. The data hold approximately 170,000 clones, with around 75% observed a single time. On this clone itself: Its antigen is still unknown.

The sample consisted of PBMCs. The receptor was derived from a male donor in good health and CMV-seronegative. The chain recombines TRBV28 with TRBJ2-1, with 7 bases lining up with TRBD2. CDR3: CASSLRASGGNEQFF. In nucleotides, the CDR3 is TGTGCCAGCAGTTTACGGGCTAGCGGTGGAAATGAGCAGTTCTTC.